This T cell receptor beta chain was captured in a study of T cells after yellow fever vaccination. Study at large: Libraries from low-cell-number fractions were prepared with the SMART-Seq v4 Ultra Low Input RNA kit. Study observations and caveats: Clones from primary vaccination mostly reappeared after the booster (around 96% CD4, roughly 87% CD8).

The CDR3 has 13 amino acids. V gave up 1 base and J gave up 6 bases, with 9 bases separating them. The germline V gene has CDR1 LGHDT and CDR2 YNNKEL (reference sequence). This clonotype has just a few counts. Its antigen is unknown. TCRdb reanalysed the 5' RACE reads using MiXCR and keeps one entry per CDR3 protein. The profile shows around 400,000 distinct CDR3 sequences, approximately 10% of them singletons. This chain links TRBV3-1 with TRBJ1-2; D remains unclear. This sample comprised PBMCs, obtained on the day of the first yellow fever vaccination. The receptor was isolated from a man between 18 and 35 years old who received the YFV17D yellow fever vaccine. DNA for the CDR3: TGTGCCAGCAGCCAAGGGGCCGGGGATGGCTACACCTTC. Translation gives CASSQGAGDGYTF.